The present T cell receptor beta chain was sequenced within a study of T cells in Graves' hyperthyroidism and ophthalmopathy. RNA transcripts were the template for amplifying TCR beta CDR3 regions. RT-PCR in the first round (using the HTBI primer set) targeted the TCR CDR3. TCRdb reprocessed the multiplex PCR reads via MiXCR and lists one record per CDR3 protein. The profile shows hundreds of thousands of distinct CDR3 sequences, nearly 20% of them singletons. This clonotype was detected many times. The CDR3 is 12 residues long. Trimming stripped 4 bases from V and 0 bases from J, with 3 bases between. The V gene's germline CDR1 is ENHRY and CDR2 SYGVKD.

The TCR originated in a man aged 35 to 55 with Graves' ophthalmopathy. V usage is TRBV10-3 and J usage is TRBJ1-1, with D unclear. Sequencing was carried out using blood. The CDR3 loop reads CAISGMNTEAFF. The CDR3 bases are TGTGCCATCAGTGGAATGAACACTGAAGCTTTCTTT.